This T cell receptor beta chain was recorded in a study of blood T cell repertoires in COVID-19. Germline assignment: CDR1 MNHNY and CDR2 SVGAGI (reference sequence). This CDR3 comprises 11 residues. Trimming pared 6 bases from V and 8 bases from J, leaving 10 bases between. Data came from immunoSEQ multiplex PCR; TCRdb stores just in-frame clones and leaves some out. Counted here are just under 350,000 clones, around 90% occurring once; the ten biggest clones make up under 3.5%. Sequencing was performed on peripheral blood. The source is a woman aged 18-29 years who had recovered from COVID-19. This chain uses TRBV6-6 with TRBJ1-1; D might be TRBD1 (5 bases). The CDR3 sequence: CASSGTSEAFF. CDR3 nucleotides: TGTGCCAGCAGCGGGACTTCAGAAGCTTTCTTT.